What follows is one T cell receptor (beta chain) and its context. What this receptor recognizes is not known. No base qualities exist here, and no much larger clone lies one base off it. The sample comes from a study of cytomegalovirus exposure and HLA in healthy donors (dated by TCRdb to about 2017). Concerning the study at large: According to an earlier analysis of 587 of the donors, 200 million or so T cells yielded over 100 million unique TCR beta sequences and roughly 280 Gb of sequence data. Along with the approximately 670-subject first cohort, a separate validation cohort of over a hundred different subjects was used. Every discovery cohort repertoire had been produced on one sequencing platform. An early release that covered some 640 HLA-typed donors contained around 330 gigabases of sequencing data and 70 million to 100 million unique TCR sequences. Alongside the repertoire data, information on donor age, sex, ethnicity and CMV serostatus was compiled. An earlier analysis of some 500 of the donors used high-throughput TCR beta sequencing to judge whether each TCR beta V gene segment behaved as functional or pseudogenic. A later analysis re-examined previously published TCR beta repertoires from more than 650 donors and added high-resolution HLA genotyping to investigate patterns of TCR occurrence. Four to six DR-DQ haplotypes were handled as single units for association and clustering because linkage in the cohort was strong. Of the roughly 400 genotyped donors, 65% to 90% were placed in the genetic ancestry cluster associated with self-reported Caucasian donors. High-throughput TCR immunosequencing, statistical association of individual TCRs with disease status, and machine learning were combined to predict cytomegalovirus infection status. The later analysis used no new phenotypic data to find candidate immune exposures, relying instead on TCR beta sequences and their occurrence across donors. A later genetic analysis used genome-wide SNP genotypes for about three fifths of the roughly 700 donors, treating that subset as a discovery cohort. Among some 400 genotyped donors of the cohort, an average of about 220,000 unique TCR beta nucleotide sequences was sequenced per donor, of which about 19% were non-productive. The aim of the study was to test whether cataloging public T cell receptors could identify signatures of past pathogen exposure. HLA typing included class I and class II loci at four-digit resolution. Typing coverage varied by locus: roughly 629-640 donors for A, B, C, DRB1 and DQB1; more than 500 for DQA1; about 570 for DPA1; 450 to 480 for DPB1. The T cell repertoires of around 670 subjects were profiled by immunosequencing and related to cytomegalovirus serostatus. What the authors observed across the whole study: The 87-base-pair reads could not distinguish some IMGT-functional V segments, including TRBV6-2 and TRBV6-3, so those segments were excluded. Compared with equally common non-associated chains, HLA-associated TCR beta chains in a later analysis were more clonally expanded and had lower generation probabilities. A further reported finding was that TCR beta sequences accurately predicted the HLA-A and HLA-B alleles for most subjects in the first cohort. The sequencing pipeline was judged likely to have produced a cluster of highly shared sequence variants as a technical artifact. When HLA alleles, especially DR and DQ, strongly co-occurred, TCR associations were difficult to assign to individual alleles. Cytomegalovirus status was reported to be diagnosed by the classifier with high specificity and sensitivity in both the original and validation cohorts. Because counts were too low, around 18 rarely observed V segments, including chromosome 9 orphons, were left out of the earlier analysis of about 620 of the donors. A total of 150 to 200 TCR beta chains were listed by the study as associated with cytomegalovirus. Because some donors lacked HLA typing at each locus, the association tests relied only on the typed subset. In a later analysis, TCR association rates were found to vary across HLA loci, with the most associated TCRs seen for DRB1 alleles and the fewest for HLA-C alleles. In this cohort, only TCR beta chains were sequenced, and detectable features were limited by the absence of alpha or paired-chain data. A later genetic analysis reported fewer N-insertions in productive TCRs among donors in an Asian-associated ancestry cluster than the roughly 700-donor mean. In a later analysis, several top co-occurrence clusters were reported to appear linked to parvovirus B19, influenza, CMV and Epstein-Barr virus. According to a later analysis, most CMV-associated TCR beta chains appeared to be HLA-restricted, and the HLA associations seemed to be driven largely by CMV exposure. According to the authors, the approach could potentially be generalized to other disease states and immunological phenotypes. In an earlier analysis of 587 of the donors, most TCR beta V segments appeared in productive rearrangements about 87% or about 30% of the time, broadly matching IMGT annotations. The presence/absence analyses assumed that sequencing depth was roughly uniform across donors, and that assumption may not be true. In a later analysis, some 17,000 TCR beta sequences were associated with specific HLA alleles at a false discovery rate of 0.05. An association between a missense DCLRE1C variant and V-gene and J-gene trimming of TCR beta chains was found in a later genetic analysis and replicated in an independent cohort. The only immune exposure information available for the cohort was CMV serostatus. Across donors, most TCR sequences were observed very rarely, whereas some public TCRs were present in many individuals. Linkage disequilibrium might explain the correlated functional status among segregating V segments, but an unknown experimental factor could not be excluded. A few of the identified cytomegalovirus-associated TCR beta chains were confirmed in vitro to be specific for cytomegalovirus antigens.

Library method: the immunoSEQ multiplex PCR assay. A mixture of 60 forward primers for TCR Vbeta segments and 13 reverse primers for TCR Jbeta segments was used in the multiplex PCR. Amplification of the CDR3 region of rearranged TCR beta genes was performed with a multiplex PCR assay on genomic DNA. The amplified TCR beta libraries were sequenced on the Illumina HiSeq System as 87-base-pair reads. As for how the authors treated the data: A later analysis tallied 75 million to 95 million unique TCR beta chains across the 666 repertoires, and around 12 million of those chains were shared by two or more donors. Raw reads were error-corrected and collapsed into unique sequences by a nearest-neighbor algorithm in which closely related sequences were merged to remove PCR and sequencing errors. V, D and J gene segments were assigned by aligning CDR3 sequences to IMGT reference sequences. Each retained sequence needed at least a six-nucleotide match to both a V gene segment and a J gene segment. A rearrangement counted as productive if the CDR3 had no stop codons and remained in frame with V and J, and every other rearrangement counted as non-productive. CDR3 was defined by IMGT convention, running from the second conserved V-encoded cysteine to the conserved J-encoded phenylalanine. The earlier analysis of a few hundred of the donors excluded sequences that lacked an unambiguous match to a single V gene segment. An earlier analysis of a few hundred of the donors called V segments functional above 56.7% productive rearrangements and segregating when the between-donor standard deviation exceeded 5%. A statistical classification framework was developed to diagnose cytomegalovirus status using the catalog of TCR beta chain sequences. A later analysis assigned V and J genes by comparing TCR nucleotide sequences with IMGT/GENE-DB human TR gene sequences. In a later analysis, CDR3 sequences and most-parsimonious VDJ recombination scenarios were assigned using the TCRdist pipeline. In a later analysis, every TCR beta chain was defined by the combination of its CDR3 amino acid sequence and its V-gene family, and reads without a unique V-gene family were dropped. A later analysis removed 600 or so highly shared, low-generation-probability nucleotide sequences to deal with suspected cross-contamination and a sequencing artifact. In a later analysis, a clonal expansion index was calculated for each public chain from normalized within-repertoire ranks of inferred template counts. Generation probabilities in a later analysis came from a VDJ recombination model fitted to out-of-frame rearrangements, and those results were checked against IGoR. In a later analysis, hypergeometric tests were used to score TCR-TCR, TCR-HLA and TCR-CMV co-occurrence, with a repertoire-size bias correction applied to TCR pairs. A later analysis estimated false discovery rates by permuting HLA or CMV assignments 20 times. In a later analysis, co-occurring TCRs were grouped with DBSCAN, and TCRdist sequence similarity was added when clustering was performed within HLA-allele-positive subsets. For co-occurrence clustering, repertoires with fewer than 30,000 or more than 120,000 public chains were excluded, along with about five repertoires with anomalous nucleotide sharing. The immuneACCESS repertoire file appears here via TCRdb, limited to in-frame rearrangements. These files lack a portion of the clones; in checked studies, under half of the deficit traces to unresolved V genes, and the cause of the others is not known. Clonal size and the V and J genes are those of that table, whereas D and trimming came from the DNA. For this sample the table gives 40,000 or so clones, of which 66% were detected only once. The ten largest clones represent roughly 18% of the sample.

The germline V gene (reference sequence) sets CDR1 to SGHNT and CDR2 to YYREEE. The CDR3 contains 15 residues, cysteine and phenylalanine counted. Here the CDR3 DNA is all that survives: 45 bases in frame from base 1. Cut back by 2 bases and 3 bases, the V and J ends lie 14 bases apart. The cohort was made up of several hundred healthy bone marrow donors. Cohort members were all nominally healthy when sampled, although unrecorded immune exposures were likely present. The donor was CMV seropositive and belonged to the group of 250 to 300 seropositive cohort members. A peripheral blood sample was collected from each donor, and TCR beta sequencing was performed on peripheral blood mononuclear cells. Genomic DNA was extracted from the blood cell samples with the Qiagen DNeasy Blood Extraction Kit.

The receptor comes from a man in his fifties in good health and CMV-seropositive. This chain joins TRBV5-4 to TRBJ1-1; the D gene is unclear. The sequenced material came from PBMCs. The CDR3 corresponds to CASSLRTGWDTEAFF. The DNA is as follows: TGTGCCAGCAGCTTAAGGACTGGGTGGGACACTGAAGCTTTCTTT.